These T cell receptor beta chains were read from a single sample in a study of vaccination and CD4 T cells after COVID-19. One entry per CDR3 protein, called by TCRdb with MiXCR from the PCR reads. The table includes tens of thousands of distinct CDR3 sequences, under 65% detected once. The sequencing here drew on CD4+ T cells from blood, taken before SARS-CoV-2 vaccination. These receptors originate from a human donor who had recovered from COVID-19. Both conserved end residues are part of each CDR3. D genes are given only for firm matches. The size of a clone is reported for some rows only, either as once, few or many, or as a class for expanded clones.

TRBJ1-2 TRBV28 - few TGTGCCAGCAGTTTTAAAGGCTATGGCTACACCTTC CASSFKGYGYTF
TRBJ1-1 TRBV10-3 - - TGTGCCATCAGTGATAGGGTGAACACTGAAGCTTTCTTT CAISDRVNTEAFF
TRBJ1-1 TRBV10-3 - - TGTGCCATCAGGGGAGGTGAAACTGAAGCTTTCTTT CAIRGGETEAFF
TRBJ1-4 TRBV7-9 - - TGTGCCAGCAGCTTAGGATTTGGGTCGGAAAAACTGTTTTTT CASSLGFGSEKLFF
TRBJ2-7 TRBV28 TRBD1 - TGTGCCAGCGATGCGGGACAGGGGCTCCCAGAGCAGTACTTC CASDAGQGLPEQYF
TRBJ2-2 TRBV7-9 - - TGTGCCAGCAGCCAACAATACTTACAGATGACCGGGGAGCTGTTTTTT CASSQQYLQMTGELFF
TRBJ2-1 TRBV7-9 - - TGTGCCAGCAGCGTCCAGGTTTACAATGAGCAGTTCTTC CASSVQVYNEQFF
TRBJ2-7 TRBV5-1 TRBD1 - TGCGCCAGCAGCTTGGGGCCCACAGGGGACGAGCAGTACTTC CASSLGPTGDEQYF
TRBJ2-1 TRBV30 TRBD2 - TGTGCCTGGAAAGACGGGAGGCCCTACAATGAGCAGTTCTTC CAWKDGRPYNEQFF
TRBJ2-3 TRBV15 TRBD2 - TGTGCCACCAGCAGAGCGGGAGGTACGCAGTATTTT CATSRAGGTQYF
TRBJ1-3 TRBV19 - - TGTGCCAGTAGTGGAAGGGCAGCCGGCTCTGGAAACACCATATATTTT CASSGRAAGSGNTIYF
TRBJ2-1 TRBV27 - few TGTGCCAGCACCCCACAGGTTTGGTCTAGGTACAATGAGCAGTTCTTC CASTPQVWSRYNEQFF
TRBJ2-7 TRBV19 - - TGTGCCAGTAGTCGTGGGATAGTAGGCTCCTACGAGCAGTACTTC CASSRGIVGSYEQYF
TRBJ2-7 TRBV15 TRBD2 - TGTGCCACCAGCGGAAGCTTACCGGGACTAGCGGACGAGCAGTACTTC CATSGSLPGLADEQYF
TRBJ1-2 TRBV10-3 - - TGTGCCACTCGGACAGCACTTAAAAACTATGGCTACACCTTC CATRTALKNYGYTF
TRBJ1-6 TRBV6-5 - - TGTGCCAGCAGTTACACCACAGGGCTTCGGGGGCTATATAATTCACCCCTCCACTTT CASSYTTGLRGLYNSPLHF
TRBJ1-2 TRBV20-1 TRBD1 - TGCAGTGCTAGAGGGGACAGGGGGCCAATGGGGGGCTACACCTTC CSARGDRGPMGGYTF
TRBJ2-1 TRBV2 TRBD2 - TGTGCCAGCAGTGAAGGAGCGGGAGGGTCCCGGTTCTTC CASSEGAGGSRFF
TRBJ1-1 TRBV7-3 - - TGTGCCAGCAGCACCGGACAGATGGGAAGAACTGAAGCTTTCTTT CASSTGQMGRTEAFF
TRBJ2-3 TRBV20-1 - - TGCAGTGCTAGAGATCCACGGAGCACAGATACGCAGTATTTT CSARDPRSTDTQYF
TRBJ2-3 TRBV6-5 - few TGTGCCAGCAGTTATGCCCCTCTCCTGGGAGATACGCAGTATTTT CASSYAPLLGDTQYF
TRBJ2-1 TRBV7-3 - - TGTGCCAGCAGCTTAATGGGGCCGGGAGCGTCTGATGAGCAGTTCTTC CASSLMGPGASDEQFF
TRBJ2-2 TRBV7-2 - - TGTGCCAGCAGCTTAGCCCACGGAGCCTTGGAGCTGTTTTTT CASSLAHGALELFF
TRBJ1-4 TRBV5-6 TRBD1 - TGTGCCAGCAGCACGGGACAGGCCTTTAATGAAAAACTGTTTTTT CASSTGQAFNEKLFF
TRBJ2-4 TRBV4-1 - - TGCGCCAGCAGCCTTACGGCGGCTAGAACTGCTGGAAACATTCAGTACTTC CASSLTAARTAGNIQYF
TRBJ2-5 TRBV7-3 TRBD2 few TGTGCCAGCAGCTTAAACACCGCGGGAGGGACCCAGTACTTC CASSLNTAGGTQYF
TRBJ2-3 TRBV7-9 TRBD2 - TGTGCCAGCAGCTTCGGGACTAGCGGTAGCACAGATACGCAGTATTTT CASSFGTSGSTDTQYF
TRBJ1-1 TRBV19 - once TGTGCCAGTAGTAGCCAGGACGGAGCGAACACTGAAGCTTTCTTT CASSSQDGANTEAFF
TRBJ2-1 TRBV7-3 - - TGTGCCAGCAGCTTAGGTATCAGTGGCAATGAGCAGTTCTTC CASSLGISGNEQFF
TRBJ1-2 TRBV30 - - TGTGCCTGGATCTCCCGGTCCTATGGCTACACCTTC CAWISRSYGYTF
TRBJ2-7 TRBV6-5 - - TGTGCCAGCAGTTACTCGGCGGGAACTAACGAGCAGTACTTC CASSYSAGTNEQYF
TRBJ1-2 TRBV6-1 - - TGTGCCAGCAGTCGTAAGACCTGGCGGACAGCTACTAACTATGGCTACACCTTC CASSRKTWRTATNYGYTF
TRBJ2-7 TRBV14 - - TGTGCCAGCAGCCAAGCGGCCCGACAGAGCGAGCAGTACTTC CASSQAARQSEQYF
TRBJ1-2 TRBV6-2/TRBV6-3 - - TGTGCCAGCAGCAAGGCGGACAGTCTAAAACTCTATGGCTACACCTTC CASSKADSLKLYGYTF
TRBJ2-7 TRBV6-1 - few TGTGCCAGCAGTGATTGGGAGTACGAGCAGTACTTC CASSDWEYEQYF
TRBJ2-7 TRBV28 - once TGTGCCAGCAGTACCCGACAGGGAGGGACCTACGAGCAGTACTTC CASSTRQGGTYEQYF
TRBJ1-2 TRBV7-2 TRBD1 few TGTGCCAGCAGCTTAGGGACAGGGAAGTCGCCGGGGGATGGCTACACCTTC CASSLGTGKSPGDGYTF
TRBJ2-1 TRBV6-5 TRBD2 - TGTGCCAGCAGTTGGCGTCCCGGGACTAGCGGGAGCTATGAGCAGTTCTTC CASSWRPGTSGSYEQFF
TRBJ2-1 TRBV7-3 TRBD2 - TGTGCCAGCAGTCAAAGACTAGCGGGGGGGAATGAGCAGTTCTTC CASSQRLAGGNEQFF
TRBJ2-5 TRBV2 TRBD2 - TGTGCCAGCAGTGAGAGAGGTAGTAGCGGGAGGGAGACCCAGTACTTC CASSERGSSGRETQYF
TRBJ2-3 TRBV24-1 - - TGTGCCACCAGTGATTTTGGTACGCAGTATTTT CATSDFGTQYF
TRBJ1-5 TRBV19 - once TGTGCCAGTAGTAAGGGACAAAGTTACAATCAGCCCCAGCATTTT CASSKGQSYNQPQHF
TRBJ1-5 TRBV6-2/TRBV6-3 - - TGTGCCAGCAGTTACTCGAAGGTACAGGGAGGATCCAATCAGCCCCAGCATTTT CASSYSKVQGGSNQPQHF
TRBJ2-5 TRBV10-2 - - TGCGCCAGCAGGGTACAGGCCGTAGAGACCCAGTACTTC CASRVQAVETQYF
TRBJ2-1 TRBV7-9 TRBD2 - TGTGCCAGCAGCAGACTAGCGGGAGCCACCTACAATGAGCAGTTCTTC CASSRLAGATYNEQFF
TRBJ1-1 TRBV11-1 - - TGTGCCAGCAGCCGCAGGGGAGGCACTGAAGCTTTCTTT CASSRRGGTEAFF